What follows are 16 T cell receptor beta chains derived from one specimen sequenced in a study of technical replicates of blood from several donors. TCRdb's table, derived via immunoSEQ multiplex PCR, lists solely in-frame clones and lacks some. The profile shows over 50,000 clones, 90% to 95% of them singletons. The sequenced sample consisted of PBMCs. These receptors were obtained from a human donor in good health. Some clones in this sample may be carry-over from other donors' samples.

V is TRBV6-6 and J is TRBJ2-3; D gene unclear. Germline CDR1 reads MNHNY; CDR2 reads SVGAGI (reference sequence). Deletions cut 6 bases from V and 11 bases from J, with 12 bases between. The length of the CDR3 is 11 residues. The chain's CDR3 is CASSSNGGQYF. The CDR3 DNA is TGTGCCAGCAGCTCCAACGGTGGGCAGTATTTT.

The V and J genes are TRBV5-6 and TRBJ2-1; TRBD1 matches at 8 bases. Germline V CDR1 and CDR2: SGHDT, YYEEEE. Trimming at V came to 4 bases and at J to 8 bases, leaving 11 bases not matched to a gene. The CDR3 extends over 15 amino acids. The CDR3, as DNA: TGTGCCAGCAGCCACAACCCTCAGGGGGCCTATGAGCAGTTCTTC. This translates into CASSHNPQGAYEQFF.

This clone came up once. The chain uses TRBV18 and TRBJ2-1; 10 bases fit TRBD2. Per germline, CDR1 KGHSH and CDR2 LQKENI. The CDR3 sequence is 15 residues long. The junction had 8 bases not matched to a gene; V was cut back by 3 bases and J by 9 bases. The CDR3 coding sequence is TGTGCCAGCTCACCCGGGTCTAGCGGGGGTGGTGAGCAGTTCTTC. It specifies CASSPGSSGGGEQFF.

The rearrangement links TRBV6-1 to TRBJ1-1, with D perhaps matching TRBD1 (5 bases). The V end lost 1 base, the J end lost 6 bases, and 12 bases lay between the germline ends. The length of the CDR3 is 14 residues. Germline assignment: CDR1 MNHNS and CDR2 SASEGT. The CDR3 coding sequence is TGTGCCAGCAGTGAAGGAGGTGGGGCGGCTGAAGCTTTCTTT. Protein sequence: CASSEGGGAAEAFF.

The J gene is TRBJ2-5, the V gene TRBV27; 9 nucleotides line up with TRBD1. Germline-derived CDR1 and CDR2 are MNHEY and SMNVEV (reference sequence). This CDR3 region has 15 residues. Trimming at V came to 2 bases and at J to 2 bases, leaving 3 bases not matched to a gene. The CDR3, as DNA: TGTGCCAGCAGTTTAAACAGGGGGCATCAAGAGACCCAGTACTTC. Residues: CASSLNRGHQETQYF.

The rearrangement links TRBV5-8 to TRBJ2-3, with D possibly being TRBD1 (6 bases). CDR3 length equals 16 residues. Trimming left V 4 bases short and J 3 bases short, with 18 bases between. CDR1 and CDR2 from the germline V gene are SGHTS and YDEGEE. The CDR3 loop reads CASSQGNRVVTDTQYF. The CDR3 DNA sequence: TGTGCCAGCAGCCAAGGCAACAGGGTCGTGACAGATACGCAGTATTTT.

The rearrangement links TRBV18 to TRBJ1-2, with 8 nucleotides matching TRBD1. Germline values: CDR1 KGHSH, CDR2 LQKENI. The CDR3 spans 15 residues. V was clipped by 4 bases and J by 6 bases; unmatched bases: 10. CDR3: CASSQRTGLNDGYTF. The CDR3 DNA follows: TGTGCCAGCTCACAACGGACAGGGCTAAATGATGGCTACACCTTC.

The chain recombines TRBV30 with TRBJ2-7, with a tentative D call TRBD1 (5 bases). Germline-derived CDR1 and CDR2 are GTSNPN and SVGIG (reference sequence). The CDR3 is 13 residues long. V lost 6 bases to trimming and J lost 5 bases, with 17 bases between them. In nucleotides, the CDR3 is TGTGCCTGCGAGGTAGGGGTAAGGAACGAGCAGTACTTC. Translated, it gives CACEVGVRNEQYF.

The chain joins TRBV10-3 to TRBJ1-6; 8 bases are shared with TRBD1. The V gene end was trimmed by 11 bases and the J gene end by 7 bases; junction bases not matched to a gene: 4. There are 12 residues in the CDR3. Germline lookup yields CDR1 ENHRY and CDR2 SYGVKD. CDR3 region: CASRQGNSPLHF. CDR3 sequence (DNA): TGTGCCTCCCGACAGGGGAATTCACCCCTCCACTTT.

This clone was observed a single time. V gene TRBV2 combines with J gene TRBJ1-5; 10 nucleotides line up with TRBD1. The CDR3 has 15 residues. Germline V gene lookup returns CDR1 SNHLY and CDR2 FYNNEI. The junction had 5 bases not matched to a gene; V was cut back by 7 bases and J by 2 bases. DNA of the CDR3: TGTGCCAGCACTTGGGACAGGGGTGGCAATCAGCCCCAGCATTTT. It translates to CASTWDRGGNQPQHF. The full variable domain, its missing parts supplied by reference TRBV2 and TRBJ1-5, is EPEVTQTPSHQVTQMGQEVILRCVPISNHLYFYWYRQILGQKVEFLVSFYNNEISEKSEIFDDQFSVERPDGSNFTLKIRSTKLEDSAMYFCASTWDRGGNQPQHFGDGTRLSIL.

This chain links TRBV5-6 with TRBJ2-1, with TRBD1 matching over 7 bases. Germline V gene lookup returns CDR1 SGHDT and CDR2 YYEEEE. The junction had 11 bases not matched to a gene; V was cut back by 7 bases and J by 7 bases. CDR3 length equals 14 residues. The CDR3 protein is CASHSITGENEQFF. CDR3 in DNA: TGTGCCAGCCACTCAATTACAGGGGAAAATGAGCAGTTCTTC.

The gene calls are TRBV6-5 and TRBJ2-3; 9 nucleotides align to TRBD2. Germline V gives CDR1 MNHEY, CDR2 SVGAGI. This CDR3 spans 14 amino acids. With V trimmed by 2 bases and J by 7 bases, 4 bases remained unmatched. CDR3 residues: CASSYVRGGYTQYF. The CDR3 coding sequence is TGTGCCAGCAGTTACGTGCGGGGGGGGTATACGCAGTATTTT.

The chain links TRBV5-6 to TRBJ2-1; TRBD2 matches at 10 bases. The CDR3 runs to 16 residues. Trimming removed 0 bases from V and 7 bases from J; junction bases left unmatched: 7. Germline V CDR1 and CDR2: SGHDT, YYEEEE. The CDR3 DNA reads as TGTGCCAGCAGCTTGGGCCTAGCGGGGGATCTGAATGAGCAGTTCTTC. Translated: CASSLGLAGDLNEQFF. The full variable domain, rest sourced from reference TRBV5-6 and TRBJ2-1, is DAGVTQSPTHLIKTRGQQVTLRCSPKSGHDTVSWYQQALGQGPQFIFQYYEEEERQRGNFPDRFSGHQFPNYSSELNVNALLLGDSALYLCASSLGLAGDLNEQFFGPGTRLTVL.

The chain has TRBV6-4 and TRBJ2-5; 15 bases match TRBD2. Trimming removed 8 bases from V and 4 bases from J; junction bases left unmatched: 8. Germline CDR1 and CDR2: MRHNA and SNTAGT. The CDR3 covers 16 residues. This CDR3 is CASGGTSGRPGETQYF. The CDR3 coding sequence is TGTGCCAGCGGGGGGACTAGCGGGAGGCCCGGAGAGACCCAGTACTTC.

This clone showed up many times. The gene calls are TRBV4-3 and TRBJ1-1; D is ambiguous. The V gene lost 1 base and the J gene lost 4 bases, with 19 bases spanning the gap. The CDR3 is 17 amino acids. From germline, CDR1 is LGHNA and CDR2 YSLEER. In DNA form, the CDR3 reads TGCGCCAGCAGCCAAGGAATGATGGCAGGCGCGACCACTGAAGCTTTCTTT. Translation gives CASSQGMMAGATTEAFF.

The chain links TRBV5-1 to TRBJ2-2, with 8 positions matching TRBD2. The CDR3 is 17 amino acids. V shed 0 bases and J 1 base; nucleotides not matched to a gene: 5. Germline V lookup: CDR1 SGHRS, CDR2 YFSETQ. In nucleotides, the CDR3 is TGCGCCAGCAGCTTGGCCACAACTAGCGGGAACACCGGGGAGCTGTTTTTT. It translates to CASSLATTSGNTGELFF. Combining the CDR3 with reference TRBV5-1 and TRBJ2-2 gives the whole variable domain KAGVTQTPRYLIKTRGQQVTLSCSPISGHRSVSWYQQTPGQGLQFLFEYFSETQRNKGNFPGRFSGRQFSNSRSEMNVSTLELGDSALYLCASSLATTSGNTGELFFGEGSRLTVL.